This TCR beta chain was recorded in a study of molecular identifiers for immune sequencing clone quantification. TCRdb processed the PCR reads anew with MiXCR; each CDR3 protein has one entry. The top ten clones hold about 0.8% of a sample with about 510,000 distinct CDR3 sequences, over 20% of them seen once. This clonotype was found many times. The TCR comes from a human donor in good health. Some libraries in this study had Jurkat cell RNA spiked in. The sequenced sample was naive CD8+ T cells from blood, with Jurkat cell RNA spiked in. Subset here: FACS-sorted CD8+CD4-CCR7+CD45RA+ naive T cells.

CDR3 residues: CASRLQGARGYTF. DNA for the CDR3: TGTGCCAGCAGACTACAGGGGGCGCGGGGCTACACCTTC. J is TRBJ1-2 and V is TRBV13, with 9 bases identical to TRBD1. V was clipped by 6 bases and J by 8 bases; unmatched bases: 7. CDR1 and CDR2 (germline): PRHDT, FYEKMQ (reference sequence). The CDR3 extends over 13 amino acids.